This TCR beta chain emerged from a study of graft-versus-host responses after intestinal transplantation. As for the study in general: Anti-thymocyte globulin induction, then tacrolimus and steroids for around 3 years, went to all recipients.

A note on this clone: Its antigen is unknown.

Using immunoSEQ multiplex PCR, the repertoire was profiled, and TCRdb retains in-frame clones only, with some absent. The table records under 75,000 clones, 90% of them present only once. CDR3 length equals 16 residues. Trimming removed 0 bases from V and 7 bases from J; junction bases left unmatched: 9. Looked up from germline, CDR1 is MNHEY and CDR2 is SMNVEV (reference sequence). Study results and caveats: Early post-transplant HvG declines tracked with peak circulating GvH clone levels. Recipient bone marrow held GvH clones, some seen earlier in ileum or blood. Those patients showing graft-donor T cell macrochimerism displayed high graft-versus-host to host-versus-graft clonal ratios in allografts.

The source was unstimulated CD8+ T cells sorted from spleen or lymph node cells, collected before transplant. The J gene is TRBJ1-5, the V gene TRBV27; 7 positions agree with TRBD1. The sequence was collected from a human donor who was the organ donor for an intestinal transplant. CDR3 protein: CASSLSSNRGAQPQHF. CDR3 coding DNA: TGTGCCAGCAGTTTATCCTCAAACAGGGGAGCCCAGCCCCAGCATTTT.